Listed below are T cell receptor beta chains from one sample, sequenced in a study of siplizumab effects on memory and regulatory T cells. The data were produced by immunoSEQ multiplex PCR, yet TCRdb's version contains in-frame clones alone and is incomplete. Of under 110,000 clones in the sample, roughly 91% are singletons; the top ten hold around 11%. The sample taken for sequencing was non-Treg CD4+ T cells sorted from blood. These receptor sequences come from a human donor in good health. Each CDR3 is given with its conserved first and last residue. The order of the fields is clone size, V gene, J gene, CDR3 length, D gene, CDR3 DNA, CDR3 protein. D genes are given only for firm matches. Clone size is given for some rows only: seen once, a few or many times, or a class if the clone is expanded.

once,TRBV4-1,TRBJ2-1,15,TRBD2,TGCGCCAGCAGCTCTAGCGGGAGGGACCTCAATGAGCAGTTCTTC,CASSSSGRDLNEQFF
.,TRBV18,TRBJ1-1,14,.,TGTGCCGGCTCACCGACCGGGGTTTTCACTGAAGCTTTCTTT,CAGSPTGVFTEAFF
.,TRBV5-6,TRBJ2-5,15,TRBD1,TGTGCCAGCAGCTTCGACAGGGTCCAAGCGGAGACCCAGTACTTC,CASSFDRVQAETQYF
.,TRBV15,TRBJ2-1,17,TRBD2,TGTGCCACCAGCAGAGAGAGCCTAGCGGGAGGTCGGAGTGAGCAGTTCTTC,CATSRESLAGGRSEQFF
.,TRBV10-3,TRBJ2-5,14,.,TGTGCCATCAGTGAGTCAGTAGAGAGAGAGACCCAGTACTTC,CAISESVERETQYF
.,TRBV4-3,TRBJ2-1,13,.,TGCGCCAGCAGCCCGGACACCAACAATGAGCAGTTCTTC,CASSPDTNNEQFF
.,TRBV10-3,TRBJ1-1,13,.,TGTGCCATCACCGACCTCCCCAACACTGAAGCTTTCTTT,CAITDLPNTEAFF
.,TRBV10-3,TRBJ2-5,15,.,TGTGCCATCAGTGAAGCAGGGACTGCCACGGAGACCCAGTACTTC,CAISEAGTATETQYF
.,TRBV7-9,TRBJ2-4,11,.,TGTGCCAGGAAAGACAAAAACATTCAGTACTTC,CARKDKNIQYF
.,TRBV27,TRBJ2-1,18,TRBD2,TGTGCCAGCAGTTCACGCAATTCTAGCGGACACTCCTACAATGAGCAGTTCTTC,CASSSRNSSGHSYNEQFF
.,TRBV11-3,TRBJ2-3,17,TRBD2,TGTGCCAGCAGCCAGGGACTAGCGGGAGTCTTTACAGATACGCAGTATTTT,CASSQGLAGVFTDTQYF
.,TRBV5-1,TRBJ2-1,16,TRBD2,TGCGCCAGCAGCTTCTGGACTAGCGGGAGGATTAATGAGCAGTTCTTC,CASSFWTSGRINEQFF
.,TRBV12-5,TRBJ1-5,14,.,TGTGCTAGTGGTTTGTCAGTGAGCAATCAGCCCCAGCATTTT,CASGLSVSNQPQHF
.,TRBV29-1,TRBJ2-7,13,.,TGCAGCGTTGACGGGGGTGGGACCTACGAGCAGTACTTC,CSVDGGGTYEQYF
.,TRBV6-1,TRBJ2-2,13,.,TGTGCCAGCAGTTTCGTACTGGCGGGGGAGCTGTTTTTT,CASSFVLAGELFF
once,TRBV6-4,TRBJ2-7,19,TRBD1,TGTGCCGGCAGTGACTTAACATACGAGGGACAGGGTAGCTCCTACGAGCAGTACTTC,CAGSDLTYEGQGSSYEQYF
.,TRBV25-1,TRBJ2-1,10,.,TGTGCCAGCAGTGAGGTCATCACCTTCTTC,CASSEVITFF
once,TRBV5-4,TRBJ2-2,14,.,TGTGCAAGCCGAAGACAGGTCGGCACCGGGGAGCTGTTTTTT,CASRRQVGTGELFF
.,TRBV6-1,TRBJ1-5,14,.,TGTGCCAGCAGCCAAGGACATGTGGGGCAGCCCCAGCATTTT,CASSQGHVGQPQHF
.,TRBV7-8,TRBJ2-1,16,TRBD2,TGTGCCAGCAGCCCCCAGGCAGCGGGAGGGATCAATGAGCAGTTCTTC,CASSPQAAGGINEQFF
.,TRBV7-9,TRBJ2-7,12,TRBD1,TGTGCCAGCAGCCCTACAGGGGACGAGCAGTACTTC,CASSPTGDEQYF
.,TRBV30,TRBJ2-5,15,.,TGTGCCTGGAGTCTTTGGCAGGGGGGGAAAGAGACCCAGTACTTC,CAWSLWQGGKETQYF
.,TRBV7-3,TRBJ2-2,15,TRBD2,TGTGCCAGCAGCCCAACTAGCGGGAGGGCCGGGGAGCTGTTTTTT,CASSPTSGRAGELFF
.,TRBV19,TRBJ1-5,16,.,TGTGCCAGTAGTATGGGGGGGCTCGTCCACAATCAGCCCCAGCATTTT,CASSMGGLVHNQPQHF
.,TRBV9,TRBJ1-2,14,.,TGTGCCAGCAGCCCCCGGCCAAATAGTGGTGGCTACACCTTC,CASSPRPNSGGYTF
.,TRBV11-3,TRBJ2-3,16,TRBD1,TGTGCCAGCAGCGTAACAGGGGCCTCGGGCACAGATACGCAGTATTTT,CASSVTGASGTDTQYF
.,TRBV2,TRBJ1-4,14,.,.,CASSVGQGSEGMFF
.,TRBV29-1,TRBJ2-3,14,TRBD2,TGCAGCGTCTCGGGGGGGACAAACACAGATACGCAGTATTTT,CSVSGGTNTDTQYF
.,TRBV29-1,TRBJ2-3,15,TRBD2,TGCAGCGTTCCTCCGGCGGGAGGAGGCACAGATACGCAGTATTTT,CSVPPAGGGTDTQYF
.,TRBV5-4,TRBJ1-2,15,.,TGTGCCAGCAGCCCCCAAGGGGGGTTAGACTATGGCTACACCTTC,CASSPQGGLDYGYTF
.,TRBV11-2,TRBJ2-7,14,.,TGTGCCAGCAGCCGGGACCGGGCCTCTGGCGAGCAGTACTTC,CASSRDRASGEQYF
.,TRBV10-3,TRBJ2-5,14,TRBD2,TGTGCCATCAGTAGCGGGAGGGCCGGAGAGACCCAGTACTTC,CAISSGRAGETQYF
few,TRBV6-6,TRBJ1-5,14,.,TGTGCCAGCAGTTTGTCTGAGGGGAATCAGCCCCAGCATTTT,CASSLSEGNQPQHF
.,TRBV7-2,TRBJ2-5,14,.,TGTGCCAGCAGCTTAAGTAGCCAGCAAGAGACCCAGTACTTC,CASSLSSQQETQYF
once,TRBV11-3,TRBJ2-1,14,.,TGTGCCAGCAGCTTAGTTGGCAGGCGGGATGAGCAGTTCTTC,CASSLVGRRDEQFF
.,TRBV6-5,TRBJ2-7,14,TRBD1,TGTGCCAGCAGTTACAGGGGGCTAGAGTACGAGCAGTACTTC,CASSYRGLEYEQYF
.,TRBV30,TRBJ2-3,12,.,TGTGCCTGGAGTACCGGGACAAATACGCAGTATTTT,CAWSTGTNTQYF
.,TRBV6-6,TRBJ1-5,14,.,TGTGCCAGCAGTTACCTGACAGACAATCAGCCCCAGCATTTT,CASSYLTDNQPQHF
.,TRBV29-1,TRBJ1-3,13,.,TGCAGCGGGGGGTCGAGGGTAGGAAACACCATATATTTT,CSGGSRVGNTIYF
once,TRBV6-5,TRBJ2-7,14,.,TGTGCCAGCAGGGACACGGGGGGCGCGGACGAGCAGTACTTC,CASRDTGGADEQYF
once,TRBV29-1,TRBJ2-2,14,TRBD1,TGCAGCGCTGGGACAGCCTCGAACACCGGGGAGCTGTTTTTT,CSAGTASNTGELFF
.,TRBV6-6,TRBJ1-3,16,.,TGTGCCAGCAGTTTGTCAGGATCATTCTCTGGAAACACCATATATTTT,CASSLSGSFSGNTIYF
.,TRBV7-8,TRBJ2-1,11,.,TGTGCCAGCAGCGCCCTCCGTGAGCAGTTCTTC,CASSALREQFF
.,TRBV7-2,TRBJ1-2,13,.,TGTGCCAGCAGCTTAGCGCCGGCGCGCGGCTACACCTTC,CASSLAPARGYTF
.,TRBV18,TRBJ1-1,16,.,TGTGCCAGCTCACCACGAGTAACTTGGGGCAACACTGAAGCTTTCTTT,CASSPRVTWGNTEAFF
once,TRBV11-2,TRBJ2-2,15,TRBD1,TGTGCCAGCAGACTGTCTAGGACAGGGACCGGGGAGCTGTTTTTT,CASRLSRTGTGELFF
.,TRBV7-3,TRBJ1-1,15,.,TGTGCCAGCAGCGGCTACCGAGGTAGGAGCACTGAAGCTTTCTTT,CASSGYRGRSTEAFF
.,TRBV11-3,TRBJ1-1,13,.,TGTGCCAGCAGCTTAATATGGAACACTGAAGCTTTCTTT,CASSLIWNTEAFF
once,TRBV9,TRBJ2-5,16,TRBD2,TGTGCCAGCAGCGTCCTAGCGGGAGCGATCCAAGAGACCCAGTACTTC,CASSVLAGAIQETQYF
.,TRBV6-4,TRBJ1-5,13,.,TGTGCCAGCAGTGACTCGGTCAATCAGCCCCAGCATTTT,CASSDSVNQPQHF
.,TRBV6-6,TRBJ2-1,11,.,TGTGCCAGCAGTTACAGGGGTGAGCAGTTCTTC,CASSYRGEQFF
.,TRBV10-3,TRBJ2-2,13,.,TGTGCCATGCGCTTCGAGGAAATCGGGGAGCTGTTTTTT,CAMRFEEIGELFF
.,TRBV6-5,TRBJ1-2,14,.,TGTGCCAGCAGTTCTCCCGGCAGAGTCTATGGCTACACCTTC,CASSSPGRVYGYTF
.,TRBV11-2,TRBJ1-1,14,.,TGTGCCAGCAGCGTAGGGGTCGTGAACACTGAAGCTTTCTTT,CASSVGVVNTEAFF
.,TRBV29-1,TRBJ1-2,14,.,TGCAGCGTTGTTGGGGATGGGAATAACTATGGCTACACCTTC,CSVVGDGNNYGYTF